These 29 T cell receptor beta chains originate from one sample sequenced in a study of blood T cell repertoires in COVID-19. TCRdb's table, derived via immunoSEQ multiplex PCR, lists solely in-frame clones and lacks some. There are over 250,000 clones in the sample; 88% occur only once, and more than 0.95% lies in the top ten. Input material: peripheral blood. The receptors derive from a woman aged 40-49 years who had recovered from COVID-19.

The chain is built from TRBV12-2 and TRBJ2-7; the table calls TRBD1, which could not be checked here. TRBV12-2 is flagged as a pseudogene. CDR3 size: 20 residues. CDR3 coding DNA: TGTGCAAGTCGCTTAGCGTGGCGGGGACAGGGGGCCCCACTACCCTACGAGCAGTACGTC. It codes for CASRLAWRGQGAPLPYEQYV.

V usage is TRBV6-6 and J usage is TRBJ2-1; D unresolved. The CDR3 length is 16 residues. Germline V gene data show CDR1 as MNHNY and CDR2 as SVGAGI (reference sequence). V lost 0 bases, J lost 0 bases, and 9 bases lay in between. The CDR3, as DNA: TGTGCCAGCAGTTACTCTGGCGGCCCCTCCTACAATGAGCAGTTCTTC. The encoded protein is CASSYSGGPSYNEQFF.

The rearrangement joins TRBV18 to TRBJ2-5, with TRBD2 matching 7 bases. The CDR3 spans 15 residues. From germline, CDR1 is KGHSH and CDR2 LQKENI. The V gene end was trimmed by 1 base and the J gene end by 6 bases; junction bases not matched to a gene: 8. The CDR3 DNA follows: TGTGCCAGCTCACCACTCGGGAGCGGGATAAAGACCCAGTACTTC. This codes for CASSPLGSGIKTQYF.

CDR3 sequence reads: CASSTLAGTHEQYF. DNA of the CDR3: TGTGCCAGCAGTACCCTAGCGGGGACCCACGAGCAGTACTTC. The chain has TRBV6-2 or TRBV6-3 and TRBJ2-7; TRBD2 agrees at 9 bases. CDR1 and CDR2 (germline): MNHEY, SVGEGT. CDR3 length: 14 residues. The J segment lost 5 bases and the V segment lost 5 bases, leaving 7 bases of the junction unmatched.

The chain has TRBV7-9 and TRBJ1-6; 7 bases match TRBD1. The trim removed 2 bases at V and 10 bases at J, leaving 14 bases unmatched. The CDR3 loop spans 17 amino acids. Germline loops: CDR1 SEHNR, CDR2 FQNEAQ (reference sequence). As DNA, the CDR3 is TGTGCCAGCAGCTTAAACCCAGGGGGGACTGTGGAGTCACCCCTCCACTTT. It codes for CASSLNPGGTVESPLHF.

This clone appeared a single time. CDR3 in amino acids: CASSPPLAGLNNEQFF. The CDR3 nucleotides are TGTGCCAGCAGTCCCCCCTTAGCGGGACTGAACAATGAGCAGTTCTTC. V is TRBV27 and J is TRBJ2-1; 8 bases match TRBD2. This CDR3 has 16 residues. CDR1 is MNHEY and CDR2 is SMNVEV in the germline V gene (reference sequence). V was pared by 5 bases and J by 5 bases, with 11 bases of the junction left unmatched.

V is TRBV15 and J is TRBJ2-1; TRBD2 matches at 10 bases. From germline, CDR1 is LNHNV and CDR2 YYDKDF (reference sequence). Trimming cost V 1 base and J 8 bases; bases outside gene matches: 5. This CDR3 has 15 amino acids. The CDR3 DNA sequence: TGTGCCACCAGCAGAGCCAGCGGGAGGGACGATGAGCAGTTCTTC. Translated, it gives CATSRASGRDDEQFF. The variable domain in full, with the rest retrieved from reference TRBV15 and TRBJ2-1, is DAMVIQNPRYQVTQFGKPVTLSCSQTLNHNVMYWYQQKSSQAPKLLFHYYDKDFNNEADTPDNFQSRRPNTSFCFLDIRSPGLGDTAMYLCATSRASGRDDEQFFGPGTRLTVL.

The V and J genes are TRBV5-1 and TRBJ1-2, with D unresolved. Between the trimmed V and J ends, which lost 4 bases and 4 bases, there was a span of 14 bases. This CDR3 is built from 14 residues. Germline-derived CDR1 and CDR2 are SGHRS and YFSETQ. The DNA of the CDR3 is TGCGCCAGCAGCCCGTCGACACAAGGCTATGGCTACACCTTC. This gives the protein CASSPSTQGYGYTF.

This sequence joins TRBV4-3 and TRBJ2-1; 9 bases are a match to TRBD2. Losses at the gene ends were 0 bases for V and 10 bases for J; bases not matched to a gene: 16. CDR3 length equals 18 residues. Germline-derived CDR1 and CDR2 are LGHNA and YSLEER. The CDR3 protein is CASSQDWPSAGGRGEQFF. The CDR3 coding sequence is TGCGCCAGCAGCCAAGATTGGCCGTCTGCTGGCGGGAGGGGGGAGCAGTTCTTC.

The V call is TRBV7-9, the J call TRBJ1-6; 7 bases match TRBD1. The germline V gene has CDR1 SEHNR and CDR2 FQNEAQ (reference sequence). V shed 3 bases, J shed 6 bases, and the junction held 2 bases outside the gene matches. This CDR3 has 14 amino acids. CDR3 DNA: TGTGCCAGCAGCTTGGGACAGATTAATTCACCCCTCCACTTT. Amino acid sequence: CASSLGQINSPLHF. The whole variable domain, filled in from reference TRBV7-9 and TRBJ1-6, reads DTGVSQNPRHKITKRGQNVTFRCDPISEHNRLYWYRQTLGQGPEFLTYFQNEAQLEKSRLLSDRFSAERPKGSFSTLEIQRTEQGDSAMYLCASSLGQINSPLHFGNGTRLTVT.

V usage is TRBV9 and J usage is TRBJ2-7, with 7 bases that match TRBD2. Germline CDR1 and CDR2: SGDLS and YYNGEE. The CDR3 has 15 amino acids. After removal of 1 base from V and 0 bases from J, the junction contained 4 bases not matched to a gene. The CDR3 sequence is CASSVLASGSYEQYV. The DNA for the CDR3 is TGTGCCAGCAGCGTATTGGCTAGCGGCTCCTACGAGCAGTACGTC.

V and J are TRBV28 and TRBJ2-7, with 9 bases identical to TRBD1. The CDR3 contains 15 residues. CDR1 is MDHEN and CDR2 is SYDVKM in the germline V gene. J gave up 4 bases and V 7 bases, and 11 bases lay outside the gene matches. CDR3 nucleotide sequence: TGTGCCAGCACCCCCTCCTGGGGACAGGGTTACGAGCAGTACTTC. Protein: CASTPSWGQGYEQYF.

As for this clone: The same CDR3 arises from other DNA sequences in this sample as well. The genes are TRBV18 and TRBJ2-3; D might be TRBD2 (6 bases). This CDR3 region has 12 residues. V gave up 3 bases and J gave up 6 bases, with 7 bases separating them. The germline V gene has CDR1 KGHSH and CDR2 LQKENI. The CDR3 region is CASSPGGDTQYF. In DNA form, the CDR3 reads TGTGCCAGCTCACCTGGGGGGGATACGCAGTATTTT.

The V and J genes are TRBV18 and TRBJ1-2; no clear D gene. Germline V CDR1 and CDR2: KGHSH, LQKENI. V shed 3 bases and J shed 0 bases, with 11 bases lying between them. CDR3 size: 15 residues. CDR3 amino acids: CASSPGIGANYGYTF. DNA of the CDR3: TGTGCCAGCTCACCCGGGATAGGAGCTAACTATGGCTACACCTTC.

V gene TRBV6-6 combines with J gene TRBJ2-2; 7 nucleotides align to TRBD2. This CDR3 is built from 14 residues. The germline CDR1 and CDR2 sequences are MNHNY and SVGAGI (reference sequence). Unmatched junction bases numbered 0, after V lost 0 bases and J lost 5 bases. The CDR3 bases are TGTGCCAGCAGTTACTCGGGGGGGACCGGGGAGCTGTTTTTT. Residues: CASSYSGGTGELFF.

The J gene is TRBJ1-2, the V gene TRBV5-4; the match to TRBD1 covers 11 bases. This CDR3 spans 16 amino acids. J gave up 4 bases and V 0 bases, and 5 bases lay outside the gene matches. Germline CDR1 and CDR2: SGHNT and YYREEE (reference sequence). CDR3 nucleotide sequence: TGTGCCAGCAGCTTGGAGGGGACAGGGGGGCTCTATGGCTACACCTTC. Translated: CASSLEGTGGLYGYTF.

This chain connects TRBV6-6 to TRBJ2-2, with D tentatively TRBD1 (6 bases). The CDR3 is made up of 16 amino acids. Germline assignment: CDR1 MNHNY and CDR2 SVGAGI (reference sequence). The germline V and J ends were trimmed by 7 bases and 1 base, with 16 bases remaining between them. The CDR3 DNA is TGTGCCAGCACCCATCGGGGACAAAAGAACACCGGGGAGCTGTTTTTT. It is translated as CASTHRGQKNTGELFF.

The chain joins TRBV19 to TRBJ1-1, with 9 positions matching TRBD1. The CDR3 extends over 15 amino acids. The germline gives CDR1 LNHDA, CDR2 SQIVND (reference sequence). Trimming cost V 7 bases and J 1 base; bases outside gene matches: 7. The CDR3 spells CASTTDRGGNTEAFF. DNA of the CDR3: TGTGCCAGTACCACCGACAGGGGGGGGAACACTGAAGCTTTCTTT.

V gene TRBV7-8 combines with J gene TRBJ2-3, with 10 bases lining up with TRBD2. Germline V gene sequence: CDR1 SGHVS, CDR2 FQNEAQ. The length of the CDR3 is 16 residues. Unmatched junction bases numbered 10, after V lost 8 bases and J lost 2 bases. The CDR3 is CASYPVSGRTTDTQYF. Written as DNA, the CDR3 is TGTGCCAGCTACCCCGTTAGCGGGAGGACCACAGATACGCAGTATTTT. The full variable domain, completed using reference TRBV7-8 and TRBJ2-3, is GAGVSQSPRYKVAKRGQDVALRCDPISGHVSLFWYQQALGQGPEFLTYFQNEAQLDKSGLPSDRFFAERPEGSVSTLKIQRTQQEDSAVYLCASYPVSGRTTDTQYFGPGTRLTVL.

The rearrangement links TRBV14 to TRBJ2-3; 11 nucleotides align to TRBD2. This CDR3 region has 16 residues. The V gene end was trimmed by 2 bases and the J gene end by 8 bases; junction bases not matched to a gene: 9. CDR1 is SGHDN, CDR2 FVKESK, per germline. In nucleotides, the CDR3 is TGTGCCAGCAGCCAAATAGCGGGAGGGCTTGTCGGTACGCAGTATTTT. Protein sequence: CASSQIAGGLVGTQYF. The full variable domain, completed using reference TRBV14 and TRBJ2-3, is EAGVTQFPSHSVIEKGQTVTLRCDPISGHDNLYWYRRVMGKEIKFLLHFVKESKQDESGMPNNRFLAERTGGTYSTLKVQPAELEDSGVYFCASSQIAGGLVGTQYFGPGTRLTVL.

Only a few counts were recorded for this clone. The rearrangement joins TRBV6-2 or TRBV6-3 to TRBJ2-7; 8 positions agree with TRBD2. V shed 8 bases and J 5 bases; nucleotides not matched to a gene: 14. CDR3 length: 15 residues. Germline lookup yields CDR1 MNHEY and CDR2 SVGEGT. CDR3 protein: CASRPGGRIVHEQYF. DNA of the CDR3: TGTGCCAGCCGCCCGGGCGGGAGGATCGTGCACGAGCAGTACTTC.

The chain uses TRBV5-1 and TRBJ2-7; 7 bases line up with TRBD2. The CDR3 length is 15 residues. V lost 3 bases to trimming and J lost 0 bases; unmatched junction nucleotides: 6. CDR1 is SGHRS and CDR2 is YFSETQ in the germline V gene. The CDR3 reads CASSWGSGPSYEQYF. The CDR3 DNA reads TGCGCCAGCAGCTGGGGTAGCGGGCCCTCCTACGAGCAGTACTTC.

The chain recombines TRBV6-2 or TRBV6-3 with TRBJ2-7; 14 bases agree with TRBD2. With 4 bases clipped from V and 0 bases from J, the junction kept 8 bases outside the gene matches. This CDR3 comprises 18 residues. CDR1 and CDR2 from the germline V gene are MNHEY and SVGEGT. Here the CDR3 DNA reads TGTGCCAGCAGTTCCTGGACTAGCGGGGGGCCCCGCTCCTACGAGCAGTACTTC. Residues: CASSSWTSGGPRSYEQYF.

The gene calls are TRBV6-5 and TRBJ1-6; D is unclear. CDR1 MNHEY and CDR2 SVGAGI come from the germline V gene. The CDR3 is 16 residues long. The V end lost 2 bases, the J end lost 3 bases, and 11 bases lay between the germline ends. This CDR3 is CASSYAPAGYNSPLHF. DNA for the CDR3: TGTGCCAGCAGTTACGCCCCGGCAGGCTATAATTCACCCCTCCACTTT.

The chain couples TRBV2 to TRBJ1-4, with 9 bases lining up with TRBD1. Germline CDR1 reads SNHLY; CDR2 reads FYNNEI. V lost 6 bases and J lost 8; bases outside the gene matches: 16. This CDR3 spans 17 amino acids. The CDR3 coding sequence is TGTGCCAGCAGAGGCGTCCCGGGACAGGGCTGGAGGGAAAAACTGTTTTTT. It is translated as CASRGVPGQGWREKLFF.

J is TRBJ2-7 and V is TRBV5-1; no clear D. CDR3 size: 11 residues. Trimming shortened V by 7 bases and J by 3 bases, and 8 bases separated the two germline ends. Germline assignment: CDR1 SGHRS and CDR2 YFSETQ. The CDR3 is CASSGIYEQYV. The CDR3, as DNA: TGCGCCAGCTCGGGTATCTACGAGCAGTACGTC.

V and J are TRBV6-2 or TRBV6-3 and TRBJ2-5, with D possibly TRBD2 on 5 matching bases. CDR3 length: 11 residues. Trimming pared 2 bases from V and 7 bases from J, leaving 5 bases between. Germline-derived CDR1 and CDR2 are MNHEY and SVGEGT. This chain's CDR3 is CASSYRGTQYF. The CDR3 DNA reads TGTGCCAGCAGTTACCGGGGGACCCAGTACTTC.

The chain has TRBV24-1 and TRBJ2-7, with unresolved D. The CDR3 covers 12 residues. V was cut by 5 bases and J by 0 bases, with 4 bases left in between. CDR1 is KGHDR and CDR2 is SFDVKD in the germline V gene. DNA of the CDR3: TGTGCCACCAGTGGCAGCTCCTACGAGCAGTACTTC. This sequence encodes CATSGSSYEQYF.

J is TRBJ2-1 and V is TRBV7-8; D is perhaps TRBD2 (6 bases). Trimming took off 5 bases at V and 5 bases at J, with 16 bases between the two ends. Germline loops: CDR1 SGHVS, CDR2 FQNEAQ. The CDR3 sequence is 15 residues long. The CDR3 here is CASSPRRGTDNEQFF. Written as DNA, the CDR3 is TGTGCCAGCAGCCCCCGGCGCGGGACGGACAATGAGCAGTTCTTC.